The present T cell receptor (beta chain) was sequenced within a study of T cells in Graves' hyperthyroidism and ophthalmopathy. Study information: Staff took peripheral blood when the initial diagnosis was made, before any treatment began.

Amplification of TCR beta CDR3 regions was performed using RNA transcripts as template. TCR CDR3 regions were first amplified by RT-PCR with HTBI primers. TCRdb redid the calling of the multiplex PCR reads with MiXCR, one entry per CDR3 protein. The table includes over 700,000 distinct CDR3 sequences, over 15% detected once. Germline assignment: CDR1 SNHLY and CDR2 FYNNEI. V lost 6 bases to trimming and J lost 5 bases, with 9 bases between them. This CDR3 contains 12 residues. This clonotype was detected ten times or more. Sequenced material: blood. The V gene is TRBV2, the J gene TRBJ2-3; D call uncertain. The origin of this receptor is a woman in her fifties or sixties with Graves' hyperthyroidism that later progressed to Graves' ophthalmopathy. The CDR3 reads CASRDDGDTQYF. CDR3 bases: TGTGCCAGCAGGGACGACGGAGATACGCAGTATTTT.